The present T cell receptor (beta chain) was sequenced within a study of regulatory T cells in long-lasting Graves disease. In this sample, this clonotype turned up many times. Through Arm-PCR of CDR3 regions and iRepertoire HTBI primers, TCR beta libraries were built. Original analysis: Identification across samples found 62 TRBV and approximately 15 TRBJ segments. Each CDR3 protein is one row after TCRdb ran MiXCR on the multiplex PCR reads. The V and J calls here are based on TCRdb, not the publication. This table has 500,000 to 700,000 distinct CDR3 sequences, approximately 15% appearing once. This CDR3 comprises 13 residues. CDR1 is LNHDA and CDR2 is SQIVND in the germline V gene (reference sequence). Trimming removed 5 bases from V and 5 bases from J, with 10 bases in between. Time point given: newly diagnosed GD, antithyroid drugs for less than 3 months. After RNA was extracted from PBMCs, the TCR library was made from it.

These data are also associated with another study on T cells in Graves' hyperthyroidism and ophthalmopathy. That report adds: The TCR CDR3 first-round RT-PCR relied on the HTBI primer set.

The specimen comprised peripheral blood mononuclear cells (PBMCs), sampled at new diagnosis, from a patient treated with antithyroid drugs. This sequence originates from a woman aged 25 to 45 with Graves disease. V and J are TRBV19 and TRBJ2-1, with TRBD2 as a possible D gene (5 bases). The DNA of the CDR3 is TGTGCCAGTAGTGCCAGCGGAGACAATGAGCAGTTCTTC. Translation gives CASSASGDNEQFF.